These T cell receptor beta chains were read from a single sample in a study of shared clonotypes between healthy human individuals. Assay used: immunoSEQ multiplex PCR; TCRdb lists only in-frame clones, some missing. Of 600,000 to 800,000 clones listed, just under 75% are singletons. Sequenced material: memory CD4+ T cells sorted from blood. These receptors were collected from a woman in her 30s in good health. CDR3s include the opening cysteine and the closing phenylalanine or tryptophan. The D gene is left open where the match is weak. The size of a clone is reported for some rows only, either as once, few or many, or as a class for expanded clones.

d_call	j_call	v_call	clone_size	cdr3_aa
.	TRBJ2-7	TRBV2	.	CASSEQDSSGSQYF
.	TRBJ1-2	TRBV28	few	CASSLTYYGYTF
.	TRBJ2-3	TRBV11-1	.	CASSLRQPNTDTQYF
TRBD1	TRBJ1-1	TRBV5-1	few	CASSLGQGATMNTEAFF
.	TRBJ1-3	TRBV19	.	CASSITQRSGNTIYF
.	TRBJ1-4	TRBV28	once	CASSSPGPLNEKLFF
TRBD2	TRBJ2-1	TRBV14	.	CASSQVTSGNEQFF
TRBD1	TRBJ1-1	TRBV15	.	CATSRDFSRTGTEAFF
TRBD1	TRBJ1-2	TRBV6-6	.	CASSFGTGANYGYTF
TRBD1	TRBJ1-1	TRBV7-8	.	CASRLLPGTGGAGNTEAFF
.	TRBJ2-5	TRBV18	.	CASSPRQEETQYF
.	TRBJ1-1	TRBV30	.	CAWTSPSANTEAFF
TRBD2	TRBJ2-3	TRBV9	once	CASSSRLAGADTQYF
.	TRBJ2-7	TRBV27	.	CASRKDGSYEQYF
TRBD2	TRBJ2-1	TRBV5-4	once	CASSLVREGYNEQFF
TRBD2	TRBJ2-2	TRBV5-1	.	CASETGGGTGELFF
.	TRBJ2-5	TRBV28	once	CASSPLVPETQYF
TRBD1	TRBJ2-7	TRBV27	.	CASSRQTGGSYEQYF
.	TRBJ1-3	TRBV4-2	few	CASSHGNRDDAGNTIYF
.	TRBJ2-3	TRBV4-1	.	CASSQGWQDTQYF
TRBD2	TRBJ2-2	TRBV29-1	.	CSVGGSGRFTGELFF
.	TRBJ2-1	TRBV7-2	.	CASSHPNPGLEQFF
.	TRBJ2-7	TRBV7-3	.	CASSLNLRGDAEQYF
TRBD1	TRBJ1-2	TRBV19	.	CASSMGTAGYTF
.	TRBJ2-1	TRBV5-4	.	CASSLDQEPSQFF
.	TRBJ2-3	TRBV14	.	CASSQDIGPRRGGADTQYF
TRBD1	TRBJ1-5	TRBV6-6	.	CASSARQGRQPQHF
.	TRBJ1-5	TRBV19	few	CASSRDLSNQPQHF
.	TRBJ2-1	TRBV7-6	.	CASSLDLAQGTYNEQFF
TRBD1	TRBJ2-1	TRBV28	.	CATYRGINEQFF
.	TRBJ1-2	TRBV19	once	CASSIVWSSNYGYTF
.	TRBJ2-5	TRBV14	few	CASSPQGQTQYF
.	TRBJ2-1	TRBV19	many	CASSMDASARGEQFF
TRBD2	TRBJ2-7	TRBV6-5	.	CASSYRVWGGEKYF
.	TRBJ1-4	TRBV4-1	few	CASSHPGQKLFF
TRBD1	TRBJ2-2	TRBV6-6	.	CASSFQDRGGGELFF
TRBD2	.	TRBV2	few	CASRSSGLGGYEQYF
.	TRBJ1-2	TRBV10-3	.	CAASEADYGYTF
TRBD2	TRBJ2-5	TRBV5-6	.	CASSRSLAGVVETQYF
.	TRBJ2-5	TRBV5-1	.	CASSREETQYF
.	TRBJ1-1	TRBV7-3	.	CASSLDAGDTEAFF
TRBD1	TRBJ2-7	TRBV18	.	CASSSGTVFYEQYF
TRBD1	TRBJ2-3	TRBV5-6	.	CASSQSPGQGRGDTQYF
TRBD1	TRBJ1-1	TRBV30	.	CAWRPGQGATTEAFF
TRBD2	TRBJ2-1	TRBV15	.	CATSRPPGLAGDTYNEQFF